The entry below describes one T cell receptor beta chain. Its antigen remains unidentified. It was with 60 Vbeta and 13 Jbeta primers that the PCR ran. Clones were sequenced by immunoSEQ multiplex PCR, and TCRdb holds only the in-frame ones, with some missing. The sample has tens of thousands of clones; around 75% are singletons. This record belongs to a study of cytomegalovirus exposure and HLA in healthy donors. Findings of the study overall: For most TCR beta V segments, an earlier analysis put the productive rate at about 90% or about 30% of the time.

Germline V CDR1 and CDR2: KGHSH, LQKENI. Unmatched junction bases numbered 7, after V lost 4 bases and J lost 3 bases. The CDR3 loop spans 15 amino acids. The receptor comes from a woman between 40 and 55 years old in good health and CMV-seropositive. Material for sequencing was PBMCs. The chain has TRBV18 and TRBJ2-7, with 9 bases matching TRBD2. The DNA for the CDR3 is TGTGCCAGCTCACGATTAGCGGGAGTTCTCTACGAGCAGTACTTC. It translates to CASSRLAGVLYEQYF.